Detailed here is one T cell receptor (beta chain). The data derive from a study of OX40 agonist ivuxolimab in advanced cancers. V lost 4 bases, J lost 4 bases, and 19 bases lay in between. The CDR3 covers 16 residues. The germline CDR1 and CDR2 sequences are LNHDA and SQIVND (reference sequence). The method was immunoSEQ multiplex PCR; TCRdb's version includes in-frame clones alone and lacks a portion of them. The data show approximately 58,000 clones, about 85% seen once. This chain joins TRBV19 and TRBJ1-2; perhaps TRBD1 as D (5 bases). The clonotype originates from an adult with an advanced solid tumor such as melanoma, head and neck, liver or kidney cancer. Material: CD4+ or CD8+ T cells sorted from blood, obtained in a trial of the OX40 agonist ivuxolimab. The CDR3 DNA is TGTGCCAGTAGTACCGGGACTGCAAGACAGTCCTATGGCTACACCTTC. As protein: CASSTGTARQSYGYTF.